This T cell receptor beta chain was captured by sequencing in a study of cytomegalovirus exposure and HLA in healthy donors. Turning to the study itself: The 120 or so validation repertoires, a later analysis reported, used the same platform as the roughly 610 first-cohort repertoires. Findings of the study overall: The authors listed some 160 TCR beta chains as cytomegalovirus-associated. According to a subsequent analysis, TCR clusters from the first cohort were inclined to appear together in the 100 to 150 validation repertoires.

TCRdb's table, derived via immunoSEQ multiplex PCR, lists solely in-frame clones and lacks some. The table lists some 110,000 clones, 88% of them singletons. Comment on this clone: The antigen is not known.

Separation from the roughly 670-subject first cohort characterized the roughly 110-subject validation cohort, to which the donors belonged. The clonotype originates from a woman aged 18-35 years in good health and CMV-seropositive. The material sequenced was PBMCs.

The CDR3 bases are TGCGCCAGCAGCTTACCAGGGGCCCAAGAGACCCAGTACTTC. This codes for CASSLPGAQETQYF. The chain has TRBV5-1 and TRBJ2-5, with D tentatively TRBD1 (6 bases). Trimming pared 2 bases from V and 1 base from J, leaving 9 bases between. Germline CDR1 SGHRS, CDR2 YFSETQ. The CDR3 extends over 14 amino acids.